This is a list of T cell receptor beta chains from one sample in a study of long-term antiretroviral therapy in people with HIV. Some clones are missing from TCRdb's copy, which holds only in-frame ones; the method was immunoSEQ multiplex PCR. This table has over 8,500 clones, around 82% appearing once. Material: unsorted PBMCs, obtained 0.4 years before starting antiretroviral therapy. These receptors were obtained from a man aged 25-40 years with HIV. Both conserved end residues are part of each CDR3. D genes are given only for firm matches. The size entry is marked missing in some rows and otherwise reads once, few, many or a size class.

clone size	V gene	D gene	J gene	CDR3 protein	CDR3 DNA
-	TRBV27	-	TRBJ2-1	CASRKGSASSYNEQFF	TGTGCCAGCAGGAAAGGAAGCGCGAGCTCCTACAATGAGCAGTTCTTC
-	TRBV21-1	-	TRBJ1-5	CASSRLSRGKTEFSHQPQHF	TGTGCCAGCAGCCGTCTCTCGCGGGGGAAGACAGAGTTTAGCCATCAGCCCCAGCATTTT
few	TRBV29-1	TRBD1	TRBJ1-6	CSVRTGDYNSPLHF	TGCAGCGTCCGGACAGGGGACTATAATTCACCCCTCCACTTT
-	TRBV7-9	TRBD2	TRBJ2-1	CASSSLAGGHLNSYNEQFF	TGTGCCAGCAGCTCGCTAGCGGGAGGGCACTTAAACTCCTACAATGAGCAGTTCTTC
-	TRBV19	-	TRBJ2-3	CASTPTRADTQYF	TGTGCCAGTACTCCCACACGGGCAGATACGCAGTATTTT
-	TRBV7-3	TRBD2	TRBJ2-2	CASSPTSGNTGELFF	TGTGCCAGCAGCCCGACTAGCGGCAACACCGGGGAGCTGTTTTTT
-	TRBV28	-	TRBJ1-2	CASRKGWEGGSNYGYTF	TGTGCCAGCAGGAAGGGCTGGGAGGGGGGCTCTAACTATGGCTACACCTTC
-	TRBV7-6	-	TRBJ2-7	CASSLGLKSDEQYF	TGTGCCAGCAGCTTAGGTCTAAAGTCTGACGAGCAGTACTTC
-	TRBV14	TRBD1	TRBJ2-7	CASSPRQGHLVEQYF	TGTGCCAGCAGCCCTAGACAGGGCCATTTGGTGGAGCAGTACTTC
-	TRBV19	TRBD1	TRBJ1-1	CASTPQGRYTEAFF	TGTGCCAGTACCCCACAGGGGAGGTACACTGAAGCTTTCTTT
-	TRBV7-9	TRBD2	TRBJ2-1	CASSLGPGLYNEQFF	TGTGCCAGCAGCTTGGGTCCGGGACTATACAATGAGCAGTTCTTC